The rows below give T cell receptor beta chains drawn from one sample of a study of T cell responses to AZD1222 COVID-19 vaccine. Repertoires were generated with immunoSEQ multiplex PCR, while TCRdb's copy carries only in-frame clones and drops some. The sample yields tens of thousands of clones, roughly 88% seen once. Sequenced material: peripheral blood, taken on day 0 of AZD1222 vaccination. The origin of the receptors is an adult in good health. CDR3s leave out the opening cysteine and the closing phenylalanine or tryptophan.

>TRBV6-4|TRBJ1-3
ASRRRFFSSGNTIY
>TRBV5-1|TRBJ2-1
ASSLIIVEDNEQF
>TRBV13|TRBJ2-7
ASSLGLAASYEQY
>TRBV30|TRBJ1-6
AWRQERYNSPLH
>TRBV6-5|TRBJ2-2
ATNWGPFTGELF
>TRBV6-2/TRBV6-3|TRBJ1-5
ASSKKRDRGNQPQH
>TRBV11-3|TRBJ2-5
ASSSDYQETQY
>TRBV4-2|TRBJ2-1
ASSQSSGTGDNEQF
>TRBV29-1|TRBJ2-7
SGGQGSREQY
>TRBV19|TRBJ2-7
ASTAGQGYEQY
>TRBV2|TRBJ1-6
ASSDPRGWSPLH
>TRBV3-1/TRBV3-2|TRBJ1-6
ASSQDPATDNSPLH
>TRBV6-2/TRBV6-3|TRBJ1-4
ASSHESPGGTNEKLF
>TRBV28|TRBJ1-1
ASRVLGAEAF